Shown below are 30 T cell receptor beta chains from a single sample sequenced in a study of blood T cell repertoires in COVID-19. Using immunoSEQ multiplex PCR, the repertoire was profiled, and TCRdb retains in-frame clones only, with some absent. The data show fewer than 250,000 clones, 70% to 90% seen once. The source material was PBMCs or T cells enriched from blood (not recorded which). The receptors derive from a woman aged 40 to 50 with acute COVID-19.

This sequence joins TRBV7-8 and TRBJ2-3; 9 nucleotides align to TRBD1. The V segment lost 5 bases and the J segment 5 bases; nucleotides outside the gene matches: 14. Germline values: CDR1 SGHVS, CDR2 FQNEAQ. The CDR3 sequence is 17 residues long. Here the CDR3 DNA reads TGTGCCAGCAGCGCGTCGGGAACAGGGGGCGGGATAGATACGCAGTATTTT. This gives the protein CASSASGTGGGIDTQYF.

The chain recombines TRBV15 with TRBJ2-2; D perhaps matches TRBD2 (6 bases). Trimming cost V 0 bases and J 1 base, with 12 bases left between them. CDR3 size: 17 residues. Germline CDR1 LNHNV, CDR2 YYDKDF (reference sequence). The DNA for the CDR3 is TGTGCCACCAGCAGAGATCAGCGGGTAGTGAACACCGGGGAGCTGTTTTTT. It encodes CATSRDQRVVNTGELFF.

CDR3 protein: CASSVASNTGELFF. The DNA of the CDR3 is TGTGCCAGCAGCGTAGCTTCCAACACCGGGGAGCTGTTTTTT. The chain employs TRBV9 and TRBJ2-2; unclear D gene. The V gene's germline CDR1 is SGDLS and CDR2 YYNGEE. V was pared by 0 bases and J by 2 bases, with 5 bases between. CDR3 length: 14 amino acids.

The J gene is TRBJ2-1, the V gene TRBV24-1; no clear D. Germline assignment: CDR1 KGHDR and CDR2 SFDVKD. Between the trimmed V and J ends, which lost 5 bases and 3 bases, there was a span of 13 bases. CDR3 length: 15 amino acids. CDR3 sequence (DNA): TGTGCCACCAGTGCCGGTCAGGCTAACTACAATGAGCAGTTCTTC. As protein: CATSAGQANYNEQFF.

The chain employs TRBV10-3 and TRBJ1-3; perhaps TRBD1 as D (5 bases). Germline values: CDR1 ENHRY, CDR2 SYGVKD. V lost 0 bases and J lost 4, with 13 bases in between. The CDR3 length is 16 residues. CDR3 protein: CAISESGQKGGNTIYF. CDR3 DNA sequence: TGTGCCATCAGTGAGTCGGGGCAAAAGGGCGGAAACACCATATATTTT.

This clone was found once. This chain joins TRBV28 and TRBJ1-6, with a possible D match to TRBD1 (6 bases). CDR1 and CDR2 from the germline V gene are MDHEN and SYDVKM. Deletions cut 0 bases from V and 2 bases from J, with 20 bases between. This CDR3 comprises 20 residues. CDR3 DNA sequence: TGTGCCAGCAGTTTATGGCCCCTCAGGGGCCCCAGGGCCTATAATTCACCCCTCCACTTT. Protein sequence: CASSLWPLRGPRAYNSPLHF.

In DNA form, the CDR3 reads TGTGCCAGCAGTTCCCGGGGACTAGCGGGCAAGGAGCAGTTCTTC. This translates into CASSSRGLAGKEQFF. The chain links TRBV11-3 to TRBJ2-1; 12 bases align to TRBD2. The germline CDR1 and CDR2 sequences are SGHNT and YENEEA. Trimming removed 6 bases from V and 10 bases from J; junction bases left unmatched: 10. CDR3 size: 15 residues.

The chain joins TRBV6-6 to TRBJ2-4, with a weak D call TRBD1 (6 bases). The CDR3 contains 13 residues. V was cut by 4 bases and J by 9 bases, with 13 bases left in between. CDR1 is MNHNY, CDR2 SVGAGI, per germline (reference sequence). The CDR3: CASSWGGGGIQYF. The CDR3 coding sequence is TGTGCCAGCAGTTGGGGTGGGGGCGGCATTCAGTACTTC.

The V and J genes are TRBV5-6 and TRBJ2-2; 7 positions match TRBD2. The CDR3 totals 16 residues. V lost 5 bases, J lost 0 bases, and 7 bases stayed unmatched. CDR1 is SGHDT and CDR2 is YYEEEE in the germline V gene. CDR3 region: CASRVRLAANTGELFF. The CDR3 DNA sequence: TGTGCCAGCAGGGTGAGGCTAGCGGCGAACACCGGGGAGCTGTTTTTT.

The chain carries TRBV7-2 and TRBJ2-2; no reliable D call. CDR1 and CDR2 (germline): SGHTA, FQGNSA. Trimming cost V 2 bases and J 2 bases, with 18 bases left between them. The CDR3 is 18 residues long. This CDR3 reads CASSLRSLVFGNTGELFF. The CDR3 DNA is TGTGCCAGCAGCTTAAGGTCTCTAGTTTTTGGAAACACCGGGGAGCTGTTTTTT.

The J gene is TRBJ2-2, the V gene TRBV27; TRBD1 might be the D (5 bases). This CDR3 has 13 amino acids. Germline CDR1 and CDR2: MNHEY and SMNVEV (reference sequence). The V end was cut by 3 bases, the J end by 6 bases, with 8 bases between. The DNA for the CDR3 is TGTGCCAGCAGTTTCCAGGGTCCCGGGGAGCTGTTTTTT. It codes for CASSFQGPGELFF.

V gene TRBV30 combines with J gene TRBJ1-5; D remains unclear. This CDR3 has 15 amino acids. With 2 bases removed from V and 3 bases from J, the gap between germline ends came to 14 bases. The germline gives CDR1 GTSNPN, CDR2 SVGIG (reference sequence). The CDR3 coding sequence is TGTGCCTGGAGTCTAGATGTCGGCTCCAATCAGCCCCAGCATTTT. Its translation is CAWSLDVGSNQPQHF.

J is TRBJ2-7 and V is TRBV7-9, with TRBD1 matching over 10 bases. CDR1 SEHNR and CDR2 FQNEAQ come from the germline V gene (reference sequence). CDR3 size: 16 residues. The V segment lost 5 bases and the J segment 6 bases; nucleotides outside the gene matches: 13. CDR3 sequence (DNA): TGTGCCAGCAGCCGAGCAGACAGGGGGCGGTGGTTCGAGCAGTACTTC. This encodes CASSRADRGRWFEQYF. Using reference TRBV7-9 and TRBJ2-7 for the parts outside the CDR3, the full variable domain is DTGVSQNPRHKITKRGQNVTFRCDPISEHNRLYWYRQTLGQGPEFLTYFQNEAQLEKSRLLSDRFSAERPKGSFSTLEIQRTEQGDSAMYLCASSRADRGRWFEQYFGPGTRLTVT.

The gene calls are TRBV9 and TRBJ2-3; no clear D. V was shortened by 3 bases and J by 0 bases, with 11 bases between the two germline ends. CDR1 is SGDLS, CDR2 YYNGEE, per germline. The CDR3 runs to 15 residues. The CDR3 DNA sequence: TGTGCCAGCAGCGACCCCCTATCTAGCACAGATACGCAGTATTTT. It is translated as CASSDPLSSTDTQYF. Using reference TRBV9 and TRBJ2-3 for the parts outside the CDR3, the full variable domain is DSGVTQTPKHLITATGQRVTLRCSPRSGDLSVYWYQQSLDQGLQFLIQYYNGEERAKGNILERFSAQQFPDLHSELNLSSLELGDSALYFCASSDPLSSTDTQYFGPGTRLTVL.

Points on this clone: Its ends do not fully match the called genes, so a read error is possible. This sequence joins TRBV25-1 and TRBJ1-3, with 7 nucleotides matching TRBD1. The CDR3 has 15 amino acids. Germline V gives CDR1 MGHDK, CDR2 SYGVNS. The CDR3 DNA sequence: TGTGCCAGCAGTGACTACAGGGGAACAAGAAACCCCATATATTTT. Translated, it gives CASSDYRGTRNPIYF.

V gene TRBV3-1 (or the pseudogene TRBV3-2) combines with J gene TRBJ2-1; TRBD1 agrees at 9 bases. This CDR3 spans 16 amino acids. Germline values: CDR1 LGHDT, CDR2 YNNKEL (reference sequence). The ends lost 7 bases at V and 3 bases at J; junction bases unmatched: 10. The CDR3 DNA reads as TGTGCCAGCAAACGCTCGACAGGGGGTAACTACAATGAGCAGTTCTTC. Its protein is CASKRSTGGNYNEQFF.

In its sample, this clone was seen once. The genes are TRBV19 and TRBJ1-1; perhaps TRBD1 as D (6 bases). Trimming stripped 5 bases from V and 3 bases from J, with 7 bases between. Per germline, CDR1 LNHDA and CDR2 SQIVND (reference sequence). The CDR3 has 12 residues. CDR3 nucleotides: TGTGCCAGTAGTCAGGGGTACACTGAAGCTTTCTTT. Translated, it gives CASSQGYTEAFF.

The gene calls are TRBV5-8 and TRBJ2-1; 11 positions agree with TRBD2. Germline V gene data show CDR1 as SGHTS and CDR2 as YDEGEE. The CDR3 is 15 amino acids. J lost 7 bases, V lost 5 bases, and 8 bases had no gene match. The CDR3 reads CASSSTSGSGNEQFF. The DNA for the CDR3 is TGTGCCAGCAGTTCTACTAGCGGGAGTGGAAATGAGCAGTTCTTC.

This rearrangement joins TRBV14 to TRBJ2-1; D gene uncertain. Trimming removed 3 bases at V and 4 bases at J, with 16 bases between. Germline V CDR1 and CDR2: SGHDN, FVKESK. The CDR3 loop spans 16 amino acids. CDR3 in amino acids: CASSHLAWANYNEQFF. Written as DNA, the CDR3 is TGTGCCAGCAGCCACCTGGCTTGGGCCAATTACAATGAGCAGTTCTTC.

This chain connects TRBV29-1 to TRBJ1-2; TRBD1 might be the D (6 bases). Trimming took 6 bases from V and 8 from J, leaving 19 bases between them. This CDR3 has 13 amino acids. CDR1 and CDR2 from the germline V gene are SQVTM and ANQGSEA. This CDR3 is CSVGDKWIGGYTF. The CDR3 region has the DNA TGCAGCGTCGGGGACAAGTGGATTGGCGGCTACACCTTC.

The V and J genes are TRBV7-3 and TRBJ2-1; TRBD2 matches at 13 bases. With 2 bases clipped from V and 8 bases from J, the junction kept 15 bases outside the gene matches. CDR3 size: 19 residues. CDR1 and CDR2 (germline): SGHTA, FQGTGA. CDR3 protein: CASSLSPSGTSGTRDEQFF. CDR3 sequence (DNA): TGTGCCAGCAGCTTATCACCCTCCGGGACTAGCGGGACGAGGGATGAGCAGTTCTTC.

The V gene is TRBV7-3, the J gene TRBJ2-5; TRBD1 aligns across 11 bases. V shed 5 bases and J 5 bases; nucleotides not matched to a gene: 7. The CDR3 contains 15 residues. CDR1 SGHTA and CDR2 FQGTGA come from the germline V gene. The chain's CDR3 is CASSPGQGASETQYF. As DNA, the CDR3 is TGTGCCAGCAGCCCAGGACAGGGGGCTTCGGAGACCCAGTACTTC.

As for this clone: Other DNA sequences of this sample code for an identical CDR3. CDR3 protein: CASSRGYEQYF. The CDR3 DNA reads as TGTGCCAGCAGCCGGGGGTACGAGCAGTACTTC. The chain links TRBV27 to TRBJ2-7, with a possible D match to TRBD2 (6 bases). Trimming pared 6 bases from V and 4 bases from J, leaving 7 bases between. Germline lookup yields CDR1 MNHEY and CDR2 SMNVEV (reference sequence). This CDR3 is built from 11 residues.

The CDR3 DNA sequence: TGTGCCAGCAGCTCCTCCGGGGGACTAGCGGTGTCCTACGAGCAGTACTTC. This translates into CASSSSGGLAVSYEQYF. The chain couples TRBV21-1 to TRBJ2-7; no check of the table's D call, TRBD2, against the DNA was made. TRBV21-1 is noted as a pseudogene. The CDR3 spans 17 residues.

The V gene is TRBV7-9, the J gene TRBJ1-1, with unresolved D. Trimming took 1 base from V and 5 from J, leaving 5 bases between them. The germline gives CDR1 SEHNR, CDR2 FQNEAQ (reference sequence). The CDR3 totals 12 residues. CDR3 sequence: CASSLGVTEAFF. The DNA of the CDR3 is TGTGCCAGCAGCTTAGGAGTAACTGAAGCTTTCTTT.

The rearrangement uses TRBV10-1 and TRBJ2-2; D ambiguous. Trimming removed 10 bases from V and 2 bases from J, with 14 bases in between. This CDR3 has 14 residues. The germline CDR1 and CDR2 sequences are WNHNN and SYGVQD (reference sequence). The CDR3 DNA reads as TGCGCCACCTCCAGACACGGCAACACCGGGGAGCTGTTTTTT. Amino acid sequence: CATSRHGNTGELFF.

J is TRBJ2-5 and V is TRBV15; no definite D call. Per the germline V gene, CDR1 is LNHNV and CDR2 is YYDKDF (reference sequence). Trimming took 2 bases from V and 1 from J, leaving 11 bases between them. The CDR3 contains 15 residues. The CDR3, as DNA: TGTGCCACCAGCAGATCCACCGCGGTCCAAGAGACCCAGTACTTC. Amino acid sequence: CATSRSTAVQETQYF.

This CDR3 is CASSYSGTARVYGYTF. The DNA for the CDR3 is TGTGCCAGCAGTTATTCCGGGACAGCGAGGGTATATGGCTACACCTTC. This sequence joins TRBV6-2 or TRBV6-3 and TRBJ1-2; TRBD1 matches at 7 bases. This CDR3 contains 16 residues. V was pared by 3 bases and J by 5 bases, with 12 bases of the junction left unmatched. Germline V gives CDR1 MNHEY, CDR2 SVGEGT.

The rearrangement joins TRBV7-2 to TRBJ2-2; no firm D call. V lost 2 bases, J lost 0 bases, and 7 bases lay in between. CDR1 and CDR2 (germline): SGHTA, FQGNSA. The CDR3 has 15 residues. The CDR3 reads CASSLKPANTGELFF. The CDR3 DNA follows: TGTGCCAGCAGCTTAAAGCCCGCGAACACCGGGGAGCTGTTTTTT.

V usage is TRBV5-4 and J usage is TRBJ2-3; the match to TRBD2 covers 9 bases. Germline-derived CDR1 and CDR2 are SGHNT and YYREEE (reference sequence). V lost 4 bases, J lost 3 bases, and 3 bases stayed unmatched. There are 14 residues in the CDR3. CDR3 sequence (DNA): TGTGCCAGCAGCCATGCGGGGGGGACAGATACGCAGTATTTT. This sequence encodes CASSHAGGTDTQYF.